The TCR beta chain under discussion was sequenced for a study of memory CD4+ T cells and cytomegalovirus serostatus. V lost 3 bases and J 6 bases, leaving 9 bases between the germline ends. Germline V gives CDR1 SGHVS, CDR2 FNYEAQ. The CDR3 runs 13 residues. In the original processing: After removing out-of-frame reads, 2 million to 2.5 million distinct TCRbeta sequences remained. Libraries were prepared by immunoSEQ multiplex PCR; TCRdb keeps only in-frame clonotypes and omits some of them. The V and J calls and the clone size are those of that table, but D and trimming were determined from the DNA. The table lists over 60,000 clones, about 81% of them singletons. The sort gate was single viable CD3+CD4+CD8-CD45RO+ cells for memory CD4+ T cells.

The rearrangement joins TRBV7-6 to TRBJ1-5; D may be TRBD1 (5 bases). This sequence was found in an adult in good health and CMV-seronegative. Sequencing used memory CD4+ T cells from blood. The CDR3 DNA sequence: TGTGCCAGCAGCTTGTCGCAGGGTCAGCCCCAGCATTTT. Amino acids: CASSLSQGQPQHF.